The 26 T cell receptor beta chains below come from one sample, sequenced in a study of TIL therapy for anti-PD-1-resistant metastatic lung cancer. The libraries were made with immunoSEQ v3. TCRdb keeps only in-frame clones here, not all; method: immunoSEQ multiplex PCR. The data contain under 70,000 clones, around 67% of them singletons. Sample time point: pre-treatment sample, taken before nivolumab and TIL therapy. The sample was blood, taken at baseline. These receptors were taken from a person aged 25-85 years with non-small cell lung cancer.

The chain uses TRBV10-3 and TRBJ2-3, with D tentatively TRBD1 or TRBD2 (6 bases each). The ends were cut back, 7 bases at V and 2 bases at J, with 16 bases in the middle. The germline V gene has CDR1 ENHRY and CDR2 SYGVKD. The CDR3 contains 15 residues. CDR3 DNA sequence: TGTGCCATCAAAGGGGGGCCGGTCCCCACAGATACGCAGTATTTT. Encoded protein: CAIKGGPVPTDTQYF.

This sequence joins TRBV18 and TRBJ2-7, with D maybe TRBD2 (5 bases). The CDR3 is made up of 13 amino acids. Germline CDR1 reads KGHSH; CDR2 reads LQKENI. The V end lost 4 bases, the J end lost 3 bases, and 10 bases lay between the germline ends. CDR3 coding DNA: TGTGCCAGCTCACGCGGGTGGATCTACGAGCAGTACTTC. This codes for CASSRGWIYEQYF.

V gene TRBV6-5 combines with J gene TRBJ1-4; D is possibly TRBD1 (6 bases). Deletions cut 4 bases from V and 6 bases from J, with 9 bases between. This CDR3 has 13 amino acids. CDR1 and CDR2 (germline): MNHEY, SVGAGI. The CDR3 sequence is CASSWNRDEKLFF. The CDR3 DNA reads TGTGCCAGCAGTTGGAACAGGGATGAAAAACTGTTTTTT.

This chain links TRBV18 with TRBJ2-1, with TRBD2 identical over 15 bases. The CDR3 is 18 residues long. The V segment lost 6 bases and the J segment 0 bases; nucleotides outside the gene matches: 6. CDR1 and CDR2 (germline): KGHSH, LQKENI. CDR3 loop: CASSTGTSGGISYNEQFF. The DNA of the CDR3 is TGTGCCAGCTCCACCGGGACTAGCGGGGGGATCTCCTACAATGAGCAGTTCTTC.

This rearrangement joins TRBV19 to TRBJ1-5; D ambiguous. Germline CDR1 reads LNHDA; CDR2 reads SQIVND (reference sequence). Trimming removed 5 bases at V and 2 bases at J, with 7 bases between. The CDR3 length is 13 residues. The CDR3 spells CASSRTRNQPQHF. Here the CDR3 DNA reads TGTGCCAGTAGTCGTACCCGCAATCAGCCCCAGCATTTT.

This clone was observed once. This chain links TRBV2 with TRBJ2-2, with a weak D call TRBD2 (6 bases). The CDR3 totals 14 residues. The germline V and J ends were trimmed by 9 bases and 0 bases, with 11 bases remaining between them. CDR1 and CDR2 from the germline V gene are SNHLY and FYNNEI. The CDR3 reads CASAGTSNTGELFF. DNA of the CDR3: TGTGCCAGTGCCGGGACTTCGAACACCGGGGAGCTGTTTTTT. The full variable domain, completed using reference TRBV2 and TRBJ2-2, is EPEVTQTPSHQVTQMGQEVILRCVPISNHLYFYWYRQILGQKVEFLVSFYNNEISEKSEIFDDQFSVERPDGSNFTLKIRSTKLEDSAMYFCASAGTSNTGELFFGEGSRLTVL.

This chain joins TRBV19 and TRBJ2-7; D is undetermined. Germline loops: CDR1 LNHDA, CDR2 SQIVND (reference sequence). Between the trimmed V and J ends, which lost 2 bases and 0 bases, there was a span of 8 bases. The CDR3 has 14 residues. CDR3 region: CASSIRYSSYEQYF. The CDR3 DNA sequence: TGTGCCAGTAGTATACGTTACAGCTCCTACGAGCAGTACTTC.

The genes are TRBV11-2 and TRBJ2-1; 7 bases fit TRBD1. Per germline, CDR1 SGHAT and CDR2 FQNNGV. The CDR3 length is 16 residues. V lost 5 bases, J lost 1 base, and 8 bases stayed unmatched. In nucleotides, the CDR3 is TGTGCCAGCAGCGCGGTCAGGGGGAATTCCTACAATGAGCAGTTCTTC. Translation: CASSAVRGNSYNEQFF.

This clone was observed a few times. The chain has TRBV4-2 and TRBJ2-2; D not certain. V shed 0 bases and J shed 5 bases, with 4 bases lying between them. CDR3 length equals 13 residues. Germline assignment: CDR1 LGHNA and CDR2 YNFKEQ. The CDR3 sequence is CASSQDLTGELFF. DNA of the CDR3: TGTGCCAGCAGCCAAGATCTGACCGGGGAGCTGTTTTTT.

The chain carries TRBV7-8 and TRBJ1-3; TRBD1 aligns across 8 bases. V was pared by 1 base and J by 9 bases, with 8 bases of the junction left unmatched. The germline CDR1 and CDR2 sequences are SGHVS and FQNEAQ. The CDR3 has 15 residues. CDR3 DNA: TGTGCCAGCAGCTTAGGGGGACAGGATTTAGGCACCATATATTTT. The encoded protein is CASSLGGQDLGTIYF. The variable domain in full, completed from reference TRBV7-8 and TRBJ1-3, reads GAGVSQSPRYKVAKRGQDVALRCDPISGHVSLFWYQQALGQGPEFLTYFQNEAQLDKSGLPSDRFFAERPEGSVSTLKIQRTQQEDSAVYLCASSLGGQDLGTIYFGEGSWLTVV.

V usage is TRBV15 and J usage is TRBJ2-1; 8 bases are a match to TRBD2. The CDR3 extends over 15 amino acids. Germline V gene data show CDR1 as LNHNV and CDR2 as YYDKDF (reference sequence). Trimming removed 1 base from V and 4 bases from J; junction bases left unmatched: 3. The DNA of the CDR3 is TGTGCCACCAGCAGAGCCCCGGGAGGGTACAATGAGCAGTTCTTC. Translation gives CATSRAPGGYNEQFF. The entire variable domain, with the rest obtained from reference TRBV15 and TRBJ2-1, is as follows: DAMVIQNPRYQVTQFGKPVTLSCSQTLNHNVMYWYQQKSSQAPKLLFHYYDKDFNNEADTPDNFQSRRPNTSFCFLDIRSPGLGDTAMYLCATSRAPGGYNEQFFGPGTRLTVL.

This rearrangement joins TRBV2 to TRBJ1-1, with D uncertain. The CDR3 loop spans 10 amino acids. The V end lost 1 base, the J end lost 8 bases, and 2 bases lay between the germline ends. Germline lookup yields CDR1 SNHLY and CDR2 FYNNEI. CDR3 region: CASSEGEAFF. CDR3 bases: TGTGCCAGCAGTGAAGGGGAAGCTTTCTTT.

The CDR3 DNA reads TGTGCCAGCAGCTTACGGGGGGCTGCGGGCGGGGAGCTGTTTTTT. It codes for CASSLRGAAGGELFF. The rearrangement links TRBV11-3 to TRBJ2-2; possible D gene TRBD2, 7 bases. V was cut by 2 bases and J by 7 bases, with 14 bases left in between. CDR3 length: 15 residues. Germline values: CDR1 SGHNT, CDR2 YENEEA.

CDR3: CASSLVQETQYF. Here the CDR3 DNA reads TGTGCCAGCAGCTTGGTCCAAGAGACCCAGTACTTC. The chain uses TRBV7-2 and TRBJ2-5; D is unresolved. V lost 3 bases, J lost 1 base, and 3 bases lay in between. The CDR3 totals 12 residues. Germline V gives CDR1 SGHTA, CDR2 FQGNSA.

The chain has TRBV2 and TRBJ2-1; 10 positions agree with TRBD2. The CDR3 is made up of 16 amino acids. The germline V gene has CDR1 SNHLY and CDR2 FYNNEI. Trimming removed 2 bases from V and 6 bases from J; junction bases left unmatched: 7. The DNA of the CDR3 is TGTGCCAGCAGTGAAACGTCTAGCGGGAGTTCCAATGAGCAGTTCTTC. The encoded protein is CASSETSSGSSNEQFF. The full variable domain, with the rest looked up from reference TRBV2 and TRBJ2-1, is EPEVTQTPSHQVTQMGQEVILRCVPISNHLYFYWYRQILGQKVEFLVSFYNNEISEKSEIFDDQFSVERPDGSNFTLKIRSTKLEDSAMYFCASSETSSGSSNEQFFGPGTRLTVL.

The chain combines TRBV28 with TRBJ1-1; TRBD1 matches at 9 bases. This CDR3 contains 15 residues. The germline V gene has CDR1 MDHEN and CDR2 SYDVKM. V dropped 6 bases and J dropped 5; count of bases not matched to a gene: 10. In nucleotides, the CDR3 is TGTGCCAGCAGCCCACCGGGGACAGGGTATACTGAAGCTTTCTTT. Protein sequence: CASSPPGTGYTEAFF.

This clone showed up just once. This sequence joins TRBV14 and TRBJ2-3, with TRBD2 matching over 9 bases. This CDR3 contains 14 residues. Per the germline V gene, CDR1 is SGHDN and CDR2 is FVKESK. Losses at the gene ends were 4 bases for V and 4 bases for J; bases not matched to a gene: 3. DNA for the CDR3: TGTGCCAGCAGCCGAGCGGGGGGTTCAGATACGCAGTATTTT. Translation: CASSRAGGSDTQYF.

This clone was detected a few times. The chain has TRBV4-2 and TRBJ2-5; 9 bases are a match to TRBD1. The ends lost 0 bases at V and 5 bases at J; junction bases unmatched: 4. CDR1 is LGHNA and CDR2 is YNFKEQ in the germline V gene. This CDR3 spans 15 amino acids. In DNA, the CDR3 is TGTGCCAGCAGCCAAGAGGGGACAGGGTTCGAGACCCAGTACTTC. It encodes CASSQEGTGFETQYF.

The chain recombines TRBV7-3 with TRBJ1-2; possible D gene TRBD1, 6 bases. Germline V gene sequence: CDR1 SGHTA, CDR2 FQGTGA. This CDR3 comprises 14 residues. Trimming shortened V by 2 bases and J by 3 bases, and 10 bases separated the two germline ends. The CDR3 reads CASSLQQGDYGYTF. DNA for the CDR3: TGTGCCAGCAGCTTACAACAGGGTGACTATGGCTACACCTTC.

The chain is built from TRBV7-3 and TRBJ1-2; 8 bases fit TRBD1. The CDR3 covers 15 residues. The V gene end was trimmed by 6 bases and the J gene end by 0 bases; junction bases not matched to a gene: 6. Germline lookup yields CDR1 SGHTA and CDR2 FQGTGA. The CDR3 loop is CASSYDRGANYGYTF. CDR3 in DNA: TGTGCCAGCAGTTACGACAGGGGAGCTAACTATGGCTACACCTTC.

This chain joins TRBV9 and TRBJ2-1; 8 bases map to TRBD1. With V trimmed by 3 bases and J by 5 bases, 13 bases remained unmatched. CDR3 length equals 17 residues. From germline, CDR1 is SGDLS and CDR2 YYNGEE. The CDR3 loop is CASSAIDRGYGDNEQFF. The CDR3 bases are TGTGCCAGCAGCGCCATAGACAGGGGCTATGGGGACAATGAGCAGTTCTTC.

The J gene is TRBJ2-3, the V gene TRBV10-3; TRBD2 might be the D (7 bases). Trimming took 10 bases from V and 6 from J, leaving 20 bases between them. The CDR3 totals 14 residues. Germline CDR1 is ENHRY and CDR2 is SYGVKD. The CDR3 sequence is CASEVGGGQDTQYF. The DNA of the CDR3 is TGTGCCAGCGAGGTGGGGGGGGGCCAGGATACGCAGTATTTT.

The V gene is TRBV7-9, the J gene TRBJ1-4; D possibly corresponds to TRBD1 (5 bases). Trimming cost V 1 base and J 5 bases, with 11 bases left between them. The V gene's germline CDR1 is SEHNR and CDR2 FQNEAQ (reference sequence). This CDR3 spans 15 amino acids. CDR3 in DNA: TGTGCCAGCAGCTTAGGAATCCAGGGAAATGAAAAACTGTTTTTT. Protein: CASSLGIQGNEKLFF.

This clone was seen a few times. V and J are TRBV2 and TRBJ2-1; no clear D. The length of the CDR3 is 12 residues. Trimming took off 4 bases at V and 6 bases at J, with 7 bases between the two ends. Germline V lookup: CDR1 SNHLY, CDR2 FYNNEI. CDR3 protein: CASSVPANEQFF. The CDR3 DNA is TGTGCCAGCAGTGTTCCAGCCAATGAGCAGTTCTTC.

The V gene is TRBV29-1, the J gene TRBJ1-1, with D perhaps TRBD1 (5 bases). CDR3 size: 12 residues. V shed 2 bases and J shed 8 bases, with 12 bases lying between them. Germline assignment: CDR1 SQVTM and CDR2 ANQGSEA. The CDR3 nucleotides are TGCAGCGTTGAATCGTCGACAGTCGAAGCTTTCTTT. Its protein product is CSVESSTVEAFF.

This clone occurred once. The genes are TRBV6-1 and TRBJ2-7, with D perhaps TRBD1 or TRBD2 (5 bases each). This CDR3 contains 16 residues. Germline V CDR1 and CDR2: MNHNS, SASEGT. Trimming took 4 bases from V and 2 from J, leaving 18 bases between them. The CDR3 nucleotides read TGTGCCAGCAGTGGACTCTCGGGACGGGTAACCTACGAGCAGTACTTC. Its protein is CASSGLSGRVTYEQYF.